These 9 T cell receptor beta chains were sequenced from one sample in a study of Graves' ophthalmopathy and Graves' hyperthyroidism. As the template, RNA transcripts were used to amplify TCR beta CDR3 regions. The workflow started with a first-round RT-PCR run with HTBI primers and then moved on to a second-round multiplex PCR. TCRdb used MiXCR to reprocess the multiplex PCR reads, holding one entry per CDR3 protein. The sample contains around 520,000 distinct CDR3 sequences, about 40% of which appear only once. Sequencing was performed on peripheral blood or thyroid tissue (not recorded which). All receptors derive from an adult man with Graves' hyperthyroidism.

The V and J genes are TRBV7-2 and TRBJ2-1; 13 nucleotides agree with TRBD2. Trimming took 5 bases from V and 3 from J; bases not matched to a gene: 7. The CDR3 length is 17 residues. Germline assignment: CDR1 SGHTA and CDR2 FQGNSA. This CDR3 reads CASSARRTSGGYNEQFF. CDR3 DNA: TGTGCCAGCAGCGCCCGACGGACTAGCGGGGGCTACAATGAGCAGTTCTTC.

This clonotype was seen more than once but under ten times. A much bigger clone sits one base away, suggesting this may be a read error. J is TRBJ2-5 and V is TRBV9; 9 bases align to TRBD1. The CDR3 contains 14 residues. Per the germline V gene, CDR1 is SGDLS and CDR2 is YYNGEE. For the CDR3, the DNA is TGTGCCAGCAGCCCGGGACAGGGACACGAGACCCAGTGCTTC. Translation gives CASSPGQGHETQCF.

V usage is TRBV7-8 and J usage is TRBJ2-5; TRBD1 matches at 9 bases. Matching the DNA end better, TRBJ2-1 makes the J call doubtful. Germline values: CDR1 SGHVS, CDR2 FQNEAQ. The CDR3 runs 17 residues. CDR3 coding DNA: TGTGCCAGCAGCTTATACACACTGGGACAGGGATACAATGAGCAGTTCTTC. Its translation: CASSLYTLGQGYNEQFF.

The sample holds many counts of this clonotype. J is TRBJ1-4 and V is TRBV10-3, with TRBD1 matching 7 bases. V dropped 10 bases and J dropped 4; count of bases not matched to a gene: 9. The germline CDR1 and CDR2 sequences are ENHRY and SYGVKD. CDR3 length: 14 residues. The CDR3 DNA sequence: TGTGCCAGCCAAGGGGGCTCAGATAATGAAAAACTGTTTTTT. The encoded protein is CASQGGSDNEKLFF.

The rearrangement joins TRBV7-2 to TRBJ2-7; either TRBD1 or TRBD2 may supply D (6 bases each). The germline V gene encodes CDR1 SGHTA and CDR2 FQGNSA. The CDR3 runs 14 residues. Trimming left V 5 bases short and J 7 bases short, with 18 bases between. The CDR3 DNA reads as TGTGCCAGCAGCCTAGAGGGGGGCTACAATGAGCAGTACTTC. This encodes CASSLEGGYNEQYF.

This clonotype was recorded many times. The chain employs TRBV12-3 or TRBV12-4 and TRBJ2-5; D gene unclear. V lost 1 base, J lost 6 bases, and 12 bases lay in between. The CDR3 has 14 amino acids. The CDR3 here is CASSLEGGPKTQYF. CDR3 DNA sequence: TGTGCCAGCAGTTTAGAAGGCGGCCCCAAGACCCAGTACTTC.

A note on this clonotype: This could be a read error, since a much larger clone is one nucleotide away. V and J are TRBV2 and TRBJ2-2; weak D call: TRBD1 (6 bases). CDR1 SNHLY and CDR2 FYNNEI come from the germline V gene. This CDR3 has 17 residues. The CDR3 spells CAGSRTAYQANTGELFF. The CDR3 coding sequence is TGTGCCGGCAGCCGGACAGCGTACCAAGCGAACACCGGGGAGCTGTTTTTT.

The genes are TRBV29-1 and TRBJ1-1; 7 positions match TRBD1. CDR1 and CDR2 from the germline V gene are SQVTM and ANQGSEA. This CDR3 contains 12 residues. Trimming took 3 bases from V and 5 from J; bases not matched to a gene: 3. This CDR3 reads CSVDAGGTEAFF. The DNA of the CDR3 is TGCAGCGTTGACGCAGGGGGGACTGAAGCTTTCTTT.

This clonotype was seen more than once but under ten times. CDR3 coding DNA: TGTGCCAGCAGGCCGCGGGGGCCGAATCAGCCCCAGCATTTT. Amino acids: CASRPRGPNQPQHF. The rearrangement links TRBV6-1 to TRBJ1-5; a possible D gene is TRBD1 (6 bases). Germline values: CDR1 MNHNS, CDR2 SASEGT. The V end was cut by 6 bases, the J end by 4 bases, with 13 bases between. This CDR3 is 14 amino acids long.